A single sample is the source of the 5 T cell receptor beta chains below, sequenced in a study of shared clonotypes between healthy human individuals. In the naive CD8 group, cells lacked CD45RO and were positively selected for CCR7, so terminally differentiated effector memory CD45RA+ cells were left out. Data came from immunoSEQ multiplex PCR; TCRdb stores just in-frame clones and leaves some out. Of 630,000 or so clones detected, 95% to 98% appear once; the ten largest clones hold 0.3%. The sequenced sample consisted of naive CD8+ T cells sorted from blood. These receptors were obtained from a man younger than 45 in good health.

This sequence joins TRBV7-9 and TRBJ1-4, with D possibly TRBD1 on 5 matching bases. The germline gives CDR1 SEHNR, CDR2 FQNEAQ (reference sequence). With 5 bases removed from V and 13 bases from J, the gap between germline ends came to 17 bases. The CDR3 runs to 13 residues. CDR3 nucleotide sequence: TGTGCCAGCAGCCCACGAGACAGCCTCTTACTGTTTTTT. Translation: CASSPRDSLLLFF.

The CDR3 sequence is CASSPGRLGLFF. CDR3 sequence (DNA): TGTGCCAGCAGCCCAGGACGCCTCGGGCTGTTTTTT. The chain carries TRBV9 and TRBJ2-2, with D uncertain. The V gene lost 4 bases and the J gene lost 13 bases, with 14 bases spanning the gap. This CDR3 spans 12 amino acids. Germline V CDR1 and CDR2: SGDLS, YYNGEE.

This rearrangement joins TRBV7-8 to TRBJ2-7; perhaps D is TRBD1 or TRBD2 (7 bases each). This CDR3 has 14 residues. Germline-derived CDR1 and CDR2 are SGHVS and FQNEAQ. Deletions cut 3 bases from V and 3 bases from J, with 12 bases between. The CDR3 spells CASSFRGGDYEQYF. In DNA, the CDR3 is TGTGCCAGCAGCTTCAGGGGGGGAGACTACGAGCAGTACTTC.

The CDR3 coding sequence is TGTGCCAGCGGACAGGGGGGTGGTACGACTGAAGCTTTCTTT. As protein: CASGQGGGTTEAFF. The V gene is TRBV2, the J gene TRBJ1-1; 10 bases line up with TRBD1. CDR1 and CDR2 from the germline V gene are SNHLY and FYNNEI. V was clipped by 8 bases and J by 5 bases; unmatched bases: 8. The CDR3 sequence is 14 residues long.

The CDR3 is CASSWERGGDYEQYF. The CDR3 nucleotides read TGTGCCAGCAGCTGGGAGCGGGGAGGTGACTACGAGCAGTACTTC. The V and J genes are TRBV5-4 and TRBJ2-7; 7 positions match TRBD2. The germline V gene encodes CDR1 SGHNT and CDR2 YYREEE (reference sequence). V was clipped by 3 bases and J by 3 bases; unmatched bases: 9. This CDR3 is built from 15 residues.